This T cell receptor beta chain emerged from a study of shared clonotypes between healthy human individuals. Findings and limits, study-wide: Specimens sampled were limited to blood, with tissue repertoires likely differing.

Some 32,000 T cell genomes, or approximately 300 ng DNA, went into replicate PCRs of unsorted PBMC. Profiled with immunoSEQ multiplex PCR; TCRdb holds only in-frame clones, not every one. The sample yields some 510,000 clones, around 79% seen once. Donors had no recently reported acute infections or vaccinations and were HIV-negative. Looked up from germline, CDR1 is SNHLY and CDR2 is FYNNEI. Trimming removed 1 base at V and 2 bases at J, with 6 bases between. This CDR3 region has 15 residues. A remark on this clone: No antigen is known for it.

The V call is TRBV2, the J call TRBJ2-6; D gene ambiguous. Sequenced: PBMCs. The clonotype comes from a woman between 40 and 50 years old in good health. Some clones in this sample may be carry-over from other donors' samples. Here the CDR3 DNA reads TGTGCCAGCAGTGAAGTGAAGGCTGGGGCCAACGTCCTGACTTTC. Protein sequence: CASSEVKAGANVLTF.